The entry below gives a single TCR beta chain sequence along with its context. This clone was seen only once. Its antigen target is currently unknown. No much larger clonotype is one base removed from it; base qualities were not supplied. This specimen belongs to a study of cytomegalovirus exposure and HLA in healthy donors (dated by TCRdb to about 2017). About the investigation overall: An earlier analysis of a few hundred of the donors reported 276 Gb of sequence data and roughly 120 million unique TCR beta sequences obtained from approximately 180 million T cells. Approximately 300 gigabases of sequencing data and approximately 91 million unique TCR sequences made up an early release that covered approximately 650 HLA-typed donors. Of the roughly 390 genotyped donors, 81% were placed in the genetic ancestry cluster associated with self-reported Caucasian donors. The study was designed to test whether signatures of past pathogen exposure could be identified by cataloging public T cell receptors. The study used immunosequencing to profile the T cell repertoires of 666 subjects and linked those repertoires to cytomegalovirus serostatus. A separate validation cohort of approximately 130 different subjects was used in addition to the 666-subject first cohort. High-throughput TCR immunosequencing, statistical association of individual TCRs with disease status, and machine learning were combined to predict cytomegalovirus infection status. A later analysis re-examined previously published TCR beta repertoires from roughly 650 donors and added high-resolution HLA genotyping to investigate patterns of TCR occurrence. Rather than drawing on any new phenotypic data, the later analysis identified candidate immune exposures from TCR beta sequences and the way those sequences occurred across donors. To decide whether each TCR beta V gene segment behaved as functional or pseudogenic, an earlier analysis of over 500 of the donors relied on high-throughput TCR beta sequencing. Donor age, sex, ethnicity and CMV serostatus were compiled alongside the repertoire data. A later genetic analysis used genome-wide SNP genotypes for about 55% of the 666 donors, treating that subset as a discovery cohort. Every repertoire in the discovery cohort had been generated on one and the same sequencing platform. Both class I and class II loci were covered by HLA typing, at four-digit resolution. The number of typed donors differed by locus: about 629-640 for A, B, C, DRB1 and DQB1; some 500 for DQA1; some 610 for DPA1; and some 470 for DPB1. Because of strong linkage in the cohort, roughly five DR-DQ haplotypes were treated as single units for association and clustering. On average, roughly 240,000 unique TCR beta nucleotide sequences were sequenced per donor among roughly 430 genotyped donors of the cohort, with about 19% of those sequences being non-productive. The research as a whole found: The classifier was reported to diagnose cytomegalovirus status with high specificity and sensitivity in both the original and validation cohorts. The study gave a list of some 150 TCR beta chains associated with cytomegalovirus. In an earlier analysis of around 600 of the donors, most TCR beta V segments appeared in productive rearrangements about 90% or about 30% of the time, broadly matching IMGT annotations. It was suggested by the authors that the approach could potentially be generalized to other disease states and immunological phenotypes. A few of the identified cytomegalovirus-associated TCR beta chains were confirmed in vitro to be specific for cytomegalovirus antigens. In a later analysis, TCR association rates were found to vary across HLA loci, with the most associated TCRs seen for DRB1 alleles and the fewest for HLA-C alleles. CMV serostatus was the only immune exposure information available for the cohort. The presence/absence analyses assumed that sequencing depth was roughly uniform across donors, and that assumption may not be true. Because HLA typing was missing for some donors at each locus, association tests included only the typed subset. When HLA alleles, especially DR and DQ, strongly co-occurred, TCR associations were difficult to assign to individual alleles. Because the 87-base-pair reads could not distinguish some IMGT-functional V segments, including TRBV6-2 and TRBV6-3, those segments were excluded. In this cohort, only TCR beta chains were sequenced, and detectable features were limited by the absence of alpha or paired-chain data. Compared with the 666-donor mean, donors in an Asian-associated ancestry cluster had fewer N-insertions in productive TCRs, according to a later genetic analysis. In a later analysis, HLA-associated TCR beta chains showed more clonal expansion and lower generation probabilities than non-associated chains that were equally common. A further reported finding was that TCR beta sequences accurately predicted the HLA-A and HLA-B alleles for most subjects in the first cohort. Correlated functional status among segregating V segments might be attributable to linkage disequilibrium, but an unknown experimental factor could not be ruled out. A cluster of highly shared sequence variants was judged likely to represent a technical artifact of the sequencing pipeline. Specific HLA alleles were associated with over 15,000 TCR beta sequences at a false discovery rate of 0.05 in a later analysis. Because counts were too low, seventeen rarely observed V segments, including chromosome 9 orphons, were excluded from the earlier analysis of 587 of the donors. While some public TCRs were present in many individuals, most TCR sequences turned up only very rarely across donors. Several of the top co-occurrence clusters appeared to be linked to parvovirus B19, influenza, CMV and Epstein-Barr virus, according to a later analysis. V-gene and J-gene trimming of TCR beta chains was associated with a missense DCLRE1C variant in a later genetic analysis, and the association was replicated in an independent cohort. A later analysis found that most CMV-associated TCR beta chains appeared HLA-restricted, with HLA associations seemingly driven largely by CMV exposure.

Via the germline V gene, CDR1 is SGHAT and CDR2 FQNNGV. Relative to germline, V is 1 base shorter and J is 3 bases shorter, with 13 bases between their ends. CDR3 length: 15 amino acids, cysteine to phenylalanine. Just CDR3 DNA is preserved here, 45 bases in frame from base 1. Library construction relied on the immunoSEQ multiplex PCR assay. For the multiplex PCR, a mixture combining 60 forward primers for TCR Vbeta segments and 13 reverse primers for TCR Jbeta segments was used. Amplification of the CDR3 region of rearranged TCR beta genes was performed with a multiplex PCR assay on genomic DNA. Amplified TCR beta libraries were sequenced as 87-base-pair reads on the Illumina HiSeq System. The paper's processing steps were these. Across the 640 or so repertoires, a later analysis counted about 81 million unique TCR beta chains, around 11 million of which were shared by at least two donors. Raw reads were error-corrected and collapsed into unique sequences by a nearest-neighbor algorithm in which closely related sequences were merged to remove PCR and sequencing errors. Alignment of CDR3 sequences to IMGT reference sequences was used to assign V, D and J gene segments. For a sequence to be retained, at least a six-nucleotide match to both a V gene segment and a J gene segment was required. A rearrangement counted as productive if the CDR3 had no stop codons and remained in frame with V and J, and every other rearrangement counted as non-productive. Following IMGT convention, CDR3 was defined as the stretch from the second conserved V-encoded cysteine up to the conserved J-encoded phenylalanine. Sequences without an unambiguous match to a single V gene segment were excluded from the earlier analysis of about 640 of the donors. An earlier analysis of fewer than 750 of the donors called V segments functional above 56.7% productive rearrangements and segregating when the between-donor standard deviation exceeded 5%. To diagnose cytomegalovirus status from the catalog of TCR beta chain sequences, a statistical classification framework was built. In a later analysis, TCR nucleotide sequences were compared against IMGT/GENE-DB human TR gene sequences so that V and J genes could be assigned. A later analysis assigned CDR3 sequences and most-parsimonious VDJ recombination scenarios with the TCRdist pipeline. In a later analysis, each TCR beta chain was defined by its CDR3 amino acid sequence together with its V-gene family, and reads without a unique V-gene family were excluded. In a later analysis, around 650 highly shared, low-generation-probability nucleotide sequences were removed to address suspected cross-contamination and a sequencing artifact. In a later analysis, a clonal expansion index for each public chain was calculated from normalized within-repertoire ranks of inferred template counts. In a later analysis, generation probabilities were computed with a VDJ recombination model fitted to out-of-frame rearrangements, and the resulting probabilities were checked against IGoR. A later analysis scored TCR-TCR, TCR-HLA and TCR-CMV co-occurrence with hypergeometric tests, applying a repertoire-size bias correction to TCR pairs. To estimate false discovery rates, a later analysis permuted the HLA or CMV assignments 20 times. In a later analysis, co-occurring TCRs were grouped using DBSCAN, with TCRdist sequence similarity added in when clustering inside HLA-allele-positive subsets. Repertoires with fewer than 30,000 or more than 120,000 public chains, plus five repertoires with anomalous nucleotide sharing, were excluded from co-occurrence clustering. TCRdb carries this immuneACCESS record with in-frame sequences only. Its versions omit some clonotypes, under half of them owing to an unresolved V gene in the studies checked, with the rest unexplained. The DNA was the basis for D and trimming; V, J and clone size are from that table. The sample table contains about 150,000 clones; only one count was recorded for approximately 88% of them. The ten largest clones represent approximately 1.5% of the sample.

The cohort comprised 550 to 700 healthy bone marrow donors. Cohort members were all nominally healthy when sampled, although unrecorded immune exposures were likely present. The donor was CMV seronegative and belonged to the group of around 350 seronegative cohort members. A peripheral blood sample was collected from each donor, and TCR beta sequencing was performed on peripheral blood mononuclear cells. Genomic DNA was extracted from the blood cell samples with the Qiagen DNeasy Blood Extraction Kit. The chain was built from TRBV11-2 and TRBJ2-7; the D gene is possibly TRBD1, with 7 bases matching. The sample was PBMCs. This clonotype was sampled from a woman aged 18 to 35 in good health and CMV-seronegative. The CDR3 is CASSLGAGGGYEQYF. The nucleotide sequence reads as follows: TGTGCCAGCAGCTTAGGGGCAGGGGGAGGCTACGAGCAGTACTTC. When the CDR3 is completed using the reference TRBV11-2 and TRBJ2-7 genes on either side, the full variable domain is EAGVAQSPRYKIIEKRQSVAFWCNPISGHATLYWYQQILGQGPKLLIQFQNNGVVDDSQLPKDRFSAERLKGVDSTLKIQPAKLEDSAVYLCASSLGAGGGYEQYFGPGTRLTVT.